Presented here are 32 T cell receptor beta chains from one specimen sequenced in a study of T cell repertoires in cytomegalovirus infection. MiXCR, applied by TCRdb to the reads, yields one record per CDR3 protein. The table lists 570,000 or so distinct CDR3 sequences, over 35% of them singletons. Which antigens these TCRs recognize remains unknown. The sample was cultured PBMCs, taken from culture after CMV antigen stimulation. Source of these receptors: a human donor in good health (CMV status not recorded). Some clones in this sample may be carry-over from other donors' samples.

CDR3 region: CASSPLVNEQFF. The CDR3, as DNA: TGTGCCAGCAGCCCTCTTGTCAATGAGCAGTTCTTC. The chain employs TRBV7-2 and TRBJ2-1; no clear D gene. Germline CDR1 SGHTA, CDR2 FQGNSA. CDR3 length: 12 amino acids. The ends were cut back, 5 bases at V and 6 bases at J, with 8 bases in the middle.

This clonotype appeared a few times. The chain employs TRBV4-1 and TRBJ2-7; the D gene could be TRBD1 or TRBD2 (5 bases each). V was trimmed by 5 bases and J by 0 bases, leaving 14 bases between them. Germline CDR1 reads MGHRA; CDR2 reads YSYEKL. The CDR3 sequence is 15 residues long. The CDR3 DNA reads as TGCGCCAGCAGCAAGCCCGGGACCAGCTCCTACGAGCAGTACTTC. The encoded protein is CASSKPGTSSYEQYF.

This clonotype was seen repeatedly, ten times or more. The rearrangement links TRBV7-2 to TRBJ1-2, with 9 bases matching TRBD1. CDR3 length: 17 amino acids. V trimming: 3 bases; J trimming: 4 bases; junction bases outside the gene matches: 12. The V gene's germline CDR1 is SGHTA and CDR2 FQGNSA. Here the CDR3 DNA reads TGTGCCAGCAGCTTCGGACAGGGGAGTGTTGGTCGCTATGGCTACACCTTC. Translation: CASSFGQGSVGRYGYTF.

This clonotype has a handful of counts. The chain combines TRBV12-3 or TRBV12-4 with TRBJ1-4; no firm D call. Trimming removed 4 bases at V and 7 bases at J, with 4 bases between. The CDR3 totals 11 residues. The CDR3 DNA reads TGTGCCAGCAGTTCCGCTGAAAAACTGTTTTTT. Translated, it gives CASSSAEKLFF.

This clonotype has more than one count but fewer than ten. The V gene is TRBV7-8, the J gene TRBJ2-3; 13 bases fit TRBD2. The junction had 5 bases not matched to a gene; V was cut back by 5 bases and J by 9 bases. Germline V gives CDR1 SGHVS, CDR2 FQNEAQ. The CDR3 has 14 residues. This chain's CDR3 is CASSTGLAGDTQYF. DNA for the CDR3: TGTGCCAGCAGCACTGGACTAGCGGGAGACACGCAGTATTTT. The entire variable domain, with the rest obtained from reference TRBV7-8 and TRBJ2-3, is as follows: GAGVSQSPRYKVAKRGQDVALRCDPISGHVSLFWYQQALGQGPEFLTYFQNEAQLDKSGLPSDRFFAERPEGSVSTLKIQRTQQEDSAVYLCASSTGLAGDTQYFGPGTRLTVL.

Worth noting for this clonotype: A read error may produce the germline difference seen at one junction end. The CDR3 DNA follows: TGTGCCAGCAGTTCTTGGACTAGCGGAACGGGAGATATGCAGTATTTT. It specifies CASSSWTSGTGDMQYF. The chain is built from TRBV7-3 and TRBJ2-3, with 10 bases aligning to TRBD2. This CDR3 spans 16 amino acids. The germline V gene has CDR1 SGHTA and CDR2 FQGTGA. Full variable domain (remainder filled in from reference TRBV7-3 and TRBJ2-3): GAGVSQTPSNKVTEKGKYVELRCDPISGHTALYWYRQSLGQGPEFLIYFQGTGAADDSGLPNDRFFAVRPEGSVSTLKIQRTERGDSAVYLCASSSWTSGTGDMQYFGPGTRLTVL.

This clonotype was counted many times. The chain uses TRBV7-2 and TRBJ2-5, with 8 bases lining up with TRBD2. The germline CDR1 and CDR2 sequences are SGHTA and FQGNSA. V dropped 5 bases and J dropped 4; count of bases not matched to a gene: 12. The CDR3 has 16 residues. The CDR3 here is CASSNSRLAGVETQYF. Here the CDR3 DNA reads TGTGCCAGCAGCAACAGCCGGCTAGCGGGCGTAGAGACCCAGTACTTC.

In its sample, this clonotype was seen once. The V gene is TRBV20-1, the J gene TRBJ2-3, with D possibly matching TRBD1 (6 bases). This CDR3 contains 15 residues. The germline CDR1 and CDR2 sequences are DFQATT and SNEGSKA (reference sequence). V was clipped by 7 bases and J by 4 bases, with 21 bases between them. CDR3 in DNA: TGCAGTGTCATATCCCGGGACAAAAACGCAGATACGCAGTATTTT. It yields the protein CSVISRDKNADTQYF.

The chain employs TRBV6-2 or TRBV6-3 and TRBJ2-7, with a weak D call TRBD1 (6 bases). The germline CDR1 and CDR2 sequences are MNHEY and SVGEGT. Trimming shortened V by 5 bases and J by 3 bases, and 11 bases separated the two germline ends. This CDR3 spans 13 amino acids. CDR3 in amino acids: CASSRGHRYEQYF. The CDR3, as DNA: TGTGCCAGCAGTAGGGGACACCGCTACGAGCAGTACTTC.

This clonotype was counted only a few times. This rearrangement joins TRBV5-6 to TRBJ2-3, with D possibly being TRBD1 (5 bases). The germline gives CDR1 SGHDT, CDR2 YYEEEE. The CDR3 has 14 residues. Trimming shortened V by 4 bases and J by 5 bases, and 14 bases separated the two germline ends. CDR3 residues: CASSQAAGLDTQYF. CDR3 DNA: TGTGCCAGCAGCCAAGCTGCAGGGTTAGATACGCAGTATTTT.

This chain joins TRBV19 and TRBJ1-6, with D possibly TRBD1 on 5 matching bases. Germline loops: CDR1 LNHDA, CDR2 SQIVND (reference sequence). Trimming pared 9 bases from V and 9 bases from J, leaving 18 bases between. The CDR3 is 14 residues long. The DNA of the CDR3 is TGTGCCAGCGTCGACAGACCCTTAGGTTCACCCCTCCACTTT. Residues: CASVDRPLGSPLHF.

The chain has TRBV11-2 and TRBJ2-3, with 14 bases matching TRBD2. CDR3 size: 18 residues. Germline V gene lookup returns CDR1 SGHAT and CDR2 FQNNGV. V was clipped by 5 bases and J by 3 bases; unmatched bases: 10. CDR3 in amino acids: CASSIGTSGSLGTDTQYF. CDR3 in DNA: TGTGCCAGCAGCATTGGGACTAGCGGGAGTCTGGGGACAGATACGCAGTATTTT.

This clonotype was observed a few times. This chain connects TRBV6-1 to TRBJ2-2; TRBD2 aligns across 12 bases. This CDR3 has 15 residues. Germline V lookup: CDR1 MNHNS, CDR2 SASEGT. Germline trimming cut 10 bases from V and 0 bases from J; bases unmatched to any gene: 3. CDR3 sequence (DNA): TGTGCCACCGGACTAGCGGGGACGAACACCGGGGAGCTGTTTTTT. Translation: CATGLAGTNTGELFF.

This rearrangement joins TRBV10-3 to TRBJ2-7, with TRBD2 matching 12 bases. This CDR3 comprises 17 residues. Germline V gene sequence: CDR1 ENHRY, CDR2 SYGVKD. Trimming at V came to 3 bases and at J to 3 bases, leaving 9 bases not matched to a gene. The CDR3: CAISDSAGGLAGYEQYF. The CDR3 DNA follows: TGTGCCATCAGTGACTCCGCCGGGGGACTAGCGGGCTACGAGCAGTACTTC.

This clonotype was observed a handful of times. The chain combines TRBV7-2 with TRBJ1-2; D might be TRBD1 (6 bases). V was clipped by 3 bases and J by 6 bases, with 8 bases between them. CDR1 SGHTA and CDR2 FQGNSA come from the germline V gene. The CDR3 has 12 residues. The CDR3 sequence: CASSFRGNGYTF. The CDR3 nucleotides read TGTGCCAGCAGCTTCAGGGGAAATGGCTACACCTTC.

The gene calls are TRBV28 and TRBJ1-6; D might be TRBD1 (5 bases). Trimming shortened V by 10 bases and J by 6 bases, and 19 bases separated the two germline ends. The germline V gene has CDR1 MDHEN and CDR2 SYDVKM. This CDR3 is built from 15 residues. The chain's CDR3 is CATKKGRQSNSPLHF. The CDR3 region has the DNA TGTGCCACCAAAAAGGGAAGACAGTCTAATTCACCCCTCCACTTT. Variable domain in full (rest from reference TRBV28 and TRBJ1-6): DVKVTQSSRYLVKRTGEKVFLECVQDMDHENMFWYRQDPGLGLRLIYFSYDVKMKEKGDIPEGYSVSREKKERFSLILESASTNQTSMYLCATKKGRQSNSPLHFGNGTRLTVT.

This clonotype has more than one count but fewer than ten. CDR3 sequence reads: CASSLRGSAIQTQYF. The CDR3 nucleotides are TGTGCCAGCAGTTTAAGGGGCTCTGCGATCCAGACCCAGTACTTC. The chain has TRBV28 and TRBJ2-5; D possibly corresponds to TRBD1 (5 bases). V was clipped by 2 bases and J by 6 bases, with 16 bases between them. The CDR3 contains 15 residues. Germline-derived CDR1 and CDR2 are MDHEN and SYDVKM.

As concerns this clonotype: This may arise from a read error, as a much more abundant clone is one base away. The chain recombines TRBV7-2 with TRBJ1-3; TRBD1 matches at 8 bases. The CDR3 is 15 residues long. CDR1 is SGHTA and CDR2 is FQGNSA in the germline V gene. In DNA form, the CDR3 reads TGTGCCAGCAGCTTACGACAGGGGTCTGGAATCACCATATATTTT. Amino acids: CASSLRQGSGITIYF.

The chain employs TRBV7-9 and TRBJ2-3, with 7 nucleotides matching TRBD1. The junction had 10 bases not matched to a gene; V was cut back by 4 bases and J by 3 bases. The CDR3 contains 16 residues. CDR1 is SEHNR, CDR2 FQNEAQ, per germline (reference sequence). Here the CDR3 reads CASSSFRDSYTDTQYF. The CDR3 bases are TGTGCCAGCAGCTCCTTCCGGGACAGTTATACAGATACGCAGTATTTT.

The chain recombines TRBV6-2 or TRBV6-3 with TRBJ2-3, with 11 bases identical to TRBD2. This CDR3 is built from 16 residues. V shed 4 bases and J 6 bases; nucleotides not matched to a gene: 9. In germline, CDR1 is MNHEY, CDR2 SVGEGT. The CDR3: CASSLGLAEGQDTQYF. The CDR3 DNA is TGTGCCAGCAGTTTGGGACTAGCGGAGGGGCAGGATACGCAGTATTTT.

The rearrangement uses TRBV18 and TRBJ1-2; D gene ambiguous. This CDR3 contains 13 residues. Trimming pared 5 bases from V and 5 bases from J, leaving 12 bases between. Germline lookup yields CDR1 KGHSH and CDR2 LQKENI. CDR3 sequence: CASSSQRAYGYTF. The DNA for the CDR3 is TGTGCCAGCTCATCCCAAAGGGCGTATGGCTACACCTTC.

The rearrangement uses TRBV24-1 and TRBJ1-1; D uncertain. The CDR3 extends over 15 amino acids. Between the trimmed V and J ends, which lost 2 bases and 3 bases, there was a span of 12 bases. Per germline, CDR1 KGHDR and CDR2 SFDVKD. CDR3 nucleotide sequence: TGTGCCACCAGTGATTCGCGGGGATTAGACACTGAAGCTTTCTTT. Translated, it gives CATSDSRGLDTEAFF.

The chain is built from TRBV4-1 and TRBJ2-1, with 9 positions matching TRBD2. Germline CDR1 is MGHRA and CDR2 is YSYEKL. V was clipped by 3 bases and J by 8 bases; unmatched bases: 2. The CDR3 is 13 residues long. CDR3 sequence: CASSHSGGDEQFF. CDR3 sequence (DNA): TGCGCCAGCAGCCATAGCGGGGGAGATGAGCAGTTCTTC.

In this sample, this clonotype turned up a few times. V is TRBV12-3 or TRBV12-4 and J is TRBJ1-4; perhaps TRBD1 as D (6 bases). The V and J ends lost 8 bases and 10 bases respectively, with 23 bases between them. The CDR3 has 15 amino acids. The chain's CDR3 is CASGPLTGLGRKLFF. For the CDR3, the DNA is TGTGCCAGCGGTCCCCTCACAGGGCTGGGGCGAAAACTGTTTTTT.

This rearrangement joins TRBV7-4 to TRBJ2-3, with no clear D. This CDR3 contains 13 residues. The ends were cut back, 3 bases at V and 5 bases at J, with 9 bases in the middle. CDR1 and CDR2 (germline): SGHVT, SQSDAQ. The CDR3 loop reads CASSFRGIDTQYF. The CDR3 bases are TGTGCCAGCAGCTTTAGAGGAATAGATACGCAGTATTTT.

CDR3 loop: CASSNRDSSSYEQYF. The CDR3 DNA reads TGTGCCAGTAGTAACCGGGACAGCTCGTCCTACGAGCAGTACTTC. The V gene is TRBV19, the J gene TRBJ2-7; 7 bases match TRBD1. Germline V gene data show CDR1 as LNHDA and CDR2 as SQIVND (reference sequence). This CDR3 has 15 residues. J gave up 1 base and V 4 bases, and 7 bases lay outside the gene matches. Using reference TRBV19 and TRBJ2-7 for the parts outside the CDR3, the full variable domain is DGGITQSPKYLFRKEGQNVTLSCEQNLNHDAMYWYRQDPGQGLRLIYYSQIVNDFQKGDIAEGYSVSREKKESFPLTVTSAQKNPTAFYLCASSNRDSSSYEQYFGPGTRLTVT.

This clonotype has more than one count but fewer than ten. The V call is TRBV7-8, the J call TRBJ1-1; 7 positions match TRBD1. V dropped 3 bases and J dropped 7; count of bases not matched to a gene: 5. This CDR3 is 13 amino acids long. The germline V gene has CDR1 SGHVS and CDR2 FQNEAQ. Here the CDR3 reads CASSFRRGDEAFF. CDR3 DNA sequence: TGTGCCAGCAGCTTTCGCAGGGGGGATGAAGCTTTCTTT.

This chain's CDR3 is CASSPGTGPETQYF. The CDR3 nucleotides read TGTGCCAGCTCACCGGGGACAGGACCAGAGACCCAGTACTTC. The chain recombines TRBV18 with TRBJ2-5; 8 bases map to TRBD1. V gave up 3 bases and J gave up 4 bases; unmatched junction bases: 4. The germline gives CDR1 KGHSH, CDR2 LQKENI. The CDR3 runs 14 residues.

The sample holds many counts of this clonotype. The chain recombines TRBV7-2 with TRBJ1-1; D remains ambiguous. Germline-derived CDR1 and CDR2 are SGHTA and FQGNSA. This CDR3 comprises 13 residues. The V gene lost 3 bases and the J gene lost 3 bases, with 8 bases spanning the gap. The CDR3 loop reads CASSFRQDTEAFF. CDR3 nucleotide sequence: TGTGCCAGCAGCTTTCGTCAGGACACTGAAGCTTTCTTT.

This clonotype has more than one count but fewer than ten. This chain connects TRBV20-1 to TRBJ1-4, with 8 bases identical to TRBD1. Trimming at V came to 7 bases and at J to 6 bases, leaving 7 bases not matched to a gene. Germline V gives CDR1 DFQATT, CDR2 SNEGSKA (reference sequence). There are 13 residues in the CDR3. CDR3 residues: CSGGETGDEKLFF. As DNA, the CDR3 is TGCAGTGGGGGCGAGACAGGGGATGAAAAACTGTTTTTT.

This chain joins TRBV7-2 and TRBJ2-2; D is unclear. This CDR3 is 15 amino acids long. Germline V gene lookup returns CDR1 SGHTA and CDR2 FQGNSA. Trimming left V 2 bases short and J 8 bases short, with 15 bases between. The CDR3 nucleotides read TGTGCCAGCAGCTTACGAACACGGTTACAGGGGGAGCTGTTTTTT. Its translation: CASSLRTRLQGELFF.

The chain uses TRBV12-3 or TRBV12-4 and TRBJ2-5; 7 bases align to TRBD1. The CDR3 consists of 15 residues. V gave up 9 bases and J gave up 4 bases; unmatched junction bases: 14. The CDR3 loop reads CARSPGDRGPETQYF. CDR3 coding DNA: TGTGCCAGAAGCCCCGGGGACAGAGGACCAGAGACCCAGTACTTC.